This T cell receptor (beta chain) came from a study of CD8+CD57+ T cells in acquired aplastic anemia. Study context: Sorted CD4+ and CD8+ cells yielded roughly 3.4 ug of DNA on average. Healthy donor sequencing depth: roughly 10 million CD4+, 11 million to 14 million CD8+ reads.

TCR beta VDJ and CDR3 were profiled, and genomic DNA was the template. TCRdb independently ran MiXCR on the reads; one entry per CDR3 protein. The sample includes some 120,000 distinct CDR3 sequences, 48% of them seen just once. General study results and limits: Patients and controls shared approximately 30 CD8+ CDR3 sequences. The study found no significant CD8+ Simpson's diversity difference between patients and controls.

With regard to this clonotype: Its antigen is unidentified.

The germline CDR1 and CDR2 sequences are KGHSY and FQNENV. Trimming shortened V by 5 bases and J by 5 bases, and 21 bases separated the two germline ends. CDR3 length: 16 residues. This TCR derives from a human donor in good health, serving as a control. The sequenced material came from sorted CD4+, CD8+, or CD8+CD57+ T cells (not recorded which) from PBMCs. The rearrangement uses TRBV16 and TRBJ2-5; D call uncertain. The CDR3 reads CASSLGVAGITETQYF. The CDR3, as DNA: TGTGCCAGCAGCTTGGGTGTGGCCGGCATTACGGAGACCCAGTACTTC.